These T cell receptor beta chains were read from a single sample in a study of T cell repertoires in aging, cancer and after chemotherapy. TCRdb fed the multiplex PCR reads into MiXCR, producing one record per CDR3 protein. The sample includes fewer than 3,000 distinct CDR3 sequences, around 28% of them seen just once. The sequencing input was blood. The origin of the receptors is a human donor with a solid tumor. Both conserved end residues are part of each CDR3. A D gene is named only where the DNA matches it firmly. Clone size, where shown, is once, few, many, or a class for clones that have expanded.

clone_size: -; v_call: TRBV12-3/TRBV12-4; d_call: TRBD1; j_call: TRBJ2-2; cdr3_aa: CASEPTGGGTGELFF; cdr3_nt: TGTGCCAGCGAGCCCACAGGGGGCGGCACCGGGGAGCTGTTTTTT
clone_size: -; v_call: TRBV7-2; d_call: -; j_call: TRBJ2-2; cdr3_aa: CASSLPVTGELFF; cdr3_nt: TGTGCCAGCAGCCTACCCGTGACCGGGGAGCTGTTTTTT
clone_size: -; v_call: TRBV5-6; d_call: TRBD1; j_call: TRBJ1-1; cdr3_aa: CASSPVEQGANPEAFF; cdr3_nt: TGTGCCAGCAGCCCCGTCGAACAGGGGGCCAACCCTGAAGCTTTCTTT
clone_size: few; v_call: TRBV24-1; d_call: TRBD2; j_call: TRBJ2-3; cdr3_aa: CATSDPLSGGTTDTQYF; cdr3_nt: TGTGCCACCAGTGATCCACTTAGCGGGGGGACCACAGATACGCAGTATTTT
clone_size: -; v_call: TRBV7-9; d_call: -; j_call: TRBJ2-7; cdr3_aa: CASSPGTDPYEQYF; cdr3_nt: TGTGCCAGCAGCCCAGGGACGGACCCCTACGAGCAGTACTTC
clone_size: few; v_call: TRBV20-1; d_call: TRBD2; j_call: TRBJ2-1; cdr3_aa: CSASRARLAAPDNEQFF; cdr3_nt: TGCAGTGCTTCCAGAGCTAGGCTAGCGGCCCCCGACAATGAGCAGTTCTTC
clone_size: medium-sized; v_call: TRBV6-5; d_call: -; j_call: TRBJ1-1; cdr3_aa: CASSMAGGRTEAFF; cdr3_nt: TGTGCCAGCAGTATGGCCGGGGGGAGGACTGAAGCTTTCTTT
clone_size: few; v_call: TRBV20-1; d_call: TRBD2; j_call: TRBJ2-1; cdr3_aa: CSARILAGGELEFF; cdr3_nt: TGCAGTGCTAGGATTCTAGCGGGAGGCGAGTTGGAGTTCTTC
clone_size: few; v_call: TRBV20-1; d_call: TRBD2; j_call: TRBJ2-7; cdr3_aa: CSASRLAGYEQYF; cdr3_nt: TGCAGTGCTAGTCGACTAGCGGGTTACGAGCAGTACTTC
clone_size: once; v_call: TRBV6-4; d_call: TRBD1; j_call: TRBJ2-1; cdr3_aa: CASSETGGPPPYNEQFF; cdr3_nt: TGTGCCAGCAGTGAGACAGGGGGCCCTCCCCCCTACAATGAGCAGTTCTTC
clone_size: medium-sized; v_call: TRBV12-3/TRBV12-4; d_call: -; j_call: TRBJ1-1; cdr3_aa: CASSLAGTLNTEAFF; cdr3_nt: TGTGCCAGCAGTTTAGCAGGGACACTGAACACTGAAGCTTTCTTT
clone_size: -; v_call: TRBV28; d_call: -; j_call: TRBJ2-2; cdr3_aa: CASLGAANTGELFF; cdr3_nt: TGTGCCAGCCTCGGGGCCGCGAACACCGGGGAGCTGTTTTTT
clone_size: -; v_call: TRBV5-1; d_call: TRBD2; j_call: TRBJ2-7; cdr3_aa: CASSKEALAGYEQYF; cdr3_nt: TGCGCCAGCAGCAAGGAGGCCCTAGCGGGGTACGAGCAGTACTTC
clone_size: hyperexpanded; v_call: TRBV6-5; d_call: -; j_call: TRBJ2-7; cdr3_aa: CASKIKDTSYEQYF; cdr3_nt: TGTGCCAGCAAAATCAAGGACACCTCCTACGAGCAGTACTTC
clone_size: large; v_call: TRBV5-6; d_call: -; j_call: TRBJ2-3; cdr3_aa: CASSLGSSWEVTDTQYF; cdr3_nt: TGTGCCAGCAGCTTGGGGTCGAGTTGGGAGGTCACAGATACGCAGTATTTT